A selection of T cell receptor beta chains follows, all from one sample in a study of blood T cell repertoires in COVID-19. Profiling relied on immunoSEQ multiplex PCR, and the TCRdb table lists in-frame clones only, not all of them. The sample lists roughly 190,000 clones, about nine tenths occurring once. Input material: peripheral blood. These receptors all stem from a man between 70 and 80 years old with acute or convalescent COVID-19. Both conserved end residues are part of each CDR3. D genes are given only for firm matches. Clone size is shown for a subset of rows, as once, few, many or a class of expanded clone.

v_gene,j_gene,d_gene,abundance,CDR3nt,CDR3aa
TRBV5-6,TRBJ2-7,TRBD1,-,TGTGCCAGCAGCTCGACCACAGGGGTCGAGCAGTACTTC,CASSSTTGVEQYF
TRBV6-6,TRBJ2-4,TRBD1,-,TGTGCCAGTGGACAGGGCCAAAACATTCAGTACTTC,CASGQGQNIQYF
TRBV7-9,TRBJ2-2,TRBD1,-,TGTGCCAGCAGCTCCAACCGACAGGGATTGGCCGGGGAGCTGTTTTTT,CASSSNRQGLAGELFF
TRBV6-5,TRBJ2-3,TRBD1,-,TGTGCCAGCAGTTCCCCACAGGGGACCGATACGCAGTATTTT,CASSSPQGTDTQYF
TRBV3-1/TRBV3-2,TRBJ1-6,TRBD1,few,TGTGCCAGCAGCCAAGCCGGGACAGTCAATTCACCCCTCCACTTT,CASSQAGTVNSPLHF
TRBV5-6,TRBJ1-4,-,-,TGTGCCAGCAGCTTCTCGGGGGGCTATGAAAAACTGTTTTTT,CASSFSGGYEKLFF
TRBV28,TRBJ1-5,-,few,TGTGCCAGCAAGTGGGGGGACAATCAGCCCCAGCATTTT,CASKWGDNQPQHF
TRBV5-8,TRBJ2-1,TRBD2,-,TGTGCCAGCAGCATTACCGGGACTAGCGGGAGAGATGAGCAGTTCTTC,CASSITGTSGRDEQFF
TRBV2,TRBJ2-6,-,-,TGTGCCAGCACCGGTGTCTCTGGGGCCAACGTCCTGACTTTC,CASTGVSGANVLTF
TRBV7-3,TRBJ1-6,TRBD1,-,TGTGCCAGCAGCTCGCGGGACAGCGGAACACCCCTCCACTTT,CASSSRDSGTPLHF
TRBV25-1,TRBJ1-1,TRBD1,once,TGTGCCAGCAGTGACCTGGGACAGGTAGCTGAAGCTTTCTTT,CASSDLGQVAEAFF
TRBV2,TRBJ2-7,-,-,TGTGCCAGCAGGTTTTTTATAGGGGACGAGCAGTACTTC,CASRFFIGDEQYF
TRBV28,TRBJ1-1,TRBD1,-,TGTGCCAGCAGTTTTCGACCGGGACAGGGGGCGCCTGAAGCTTTCTTT,CASSFRPGQGAPEAFF
TRBV28,TRBJ2-2,-,-,TGTGCCAGCAGTTTAGACTTGTACCTTTCCGGGGAGCTGTTTTTT,CASSLDLYLSGELFF
TRBV7-3,TRBJ1-1,-,-,TGTGCCAGCAGCATCGATCGGGGCACTGAAGCTTTCTTT,CASSIDRGTEAFF
TRBV11-2,TRBJ1-1,TRBD1,-,TGTGCCAGCAGCTTGGTATCGGGGACAGAGGGTTTCTTT,CASSLVSGTEGFF
TRBV27,TRBJ2-7,-,-,TGTGCCAGCAGTGGGGGTAGTGGCAGGGGCAACGAGCAGTACTTC,CASSGGSGRGNEQYF
TRBV7-2,TRBJ2-2,TRBD2,-,TGTGCCAGCAGCCCGGGACTAGCGGGGACCGGGGAGCTGTTTTTT,CASSPGLAGTGELFF
TRBV6-1,TRBJ2-6,TRBD1,-,TGTGCCAGCAGTGAAGCGAGACAGGGGGCGGCTAGATCTGGGGCCAACGTCCTGACTTTC,CASSEARQGAARSGANVLTF
TRBV19,TRBJ1-1,TRBD1,-,TGTGCCACCACCCGGGACAGGGTCTCTTACACTGAAGCTTTCTTT,CATTRDRVSYTEAFF
TRBV7-3,TRBJ2-1,-,-,TGTGCCAGCAGCCCTCGGACAGTATCCTACAATGAGCAGTTCTTC,CASSPRTVSYNEQFF
TRBV28,TRBJ2-2,-,-,TGTGCCAGCAGTTCACGGACAAGGAGTACCGGGGAGCTGTTTTTT,CASSSRTRSTGELFF
TRBV2,TRBJ1-2,-,-,TGTGCCAGCAAACAGGAGGGTTTCCATGGCTACACCTTC,CASKQEGFHGYTF
TRBV6-2/TRBV6-3,TRBJ2-2,-,-,TGTGCCAGCAGTCCCTTCGGACAGCAGAACACCGGGGAGCTGTTTTTT,CASSPFGQQNTGELFF
TRBV7-2,TRBJ2-2,-,-,TGTGCCAGCAGCTTAGGAGGTCGGCACACCGGGGAGCTGTTTTTT,CASSLGGRHTGELFF
TRBV27,TRBJ1-4,-,-,TGTGCCAGCAGTTTATGGGGGCTTGGAGAAAAACTGTTTTTT,CASSLWGLGEKLFF
TRBV3-1/TRBV3-2,TRBJ1-1,TRBD1,-,TGTGCCAGCAGCCAAGTGGGACAGGGATCTGAAGCTTTCTTT,CASSQVGQGSEAFF
TRBV5-6,TRBJ2-5,-,-,TGTGCCAGCAGCTACCAAGGGGGCGGGGAAGAGACCCAGTACTTC,CASSYQGGGEETQYF
TRBV7-9,TRBJ2-5,-,-,TGTGCCAGCAGCTTTGAGGGGAGGATGGAGACCCAGTACTTC,CASSFEGRMETQYF
TRBV5-1,TRBJ1-6,-,once,TGCGCCAGCAGCATACAGGGATTCGGGTCACCCCTCCACTTT,CASSIQGFGSPLHF
TRBV6-5,TRBJ2-2,-,-,TGTGCCAGCAGTTACAACAGGGCGTACACCGGGGAGCTGTTTTTT,CASSYNRAYTGELFF
TRBV5-4,TRBJ1-6,TRBD1,-,TGTGCCAGCGGACGGACAGGATCACCCCTCCACTTT,CASGRTGSPLHF
TRBV7-6,TRBJ2-1,TRBD2,-,TGTGCCAGCAGCTTAGCGGGAGGGGACAATGAGCAGTTCTTC,CASSLAGGDNEQFF
TRBV5-1,TRBJ1-1,-,once,TGCGCCAGCAGCTTGGAGGACAGAGGCTCAGGGGAAGCTTTCTTT,CASSLEDRGSGEAFF
TRBV6-5,TRBJ1-2,-,once,TGTGCCAGCAGTCCAGACGGGGACTATGGCTACACCTTC,CASSPDGDYGYTF
TRBV6-6,TRBJ1-5,TRBD1,-,TGTGCCAGCAGTCGAGCGGGGGACAGGGGATTCGAAAATCAGCCCCAGCATTTT,CASSRAGDRGFENQPQHF
TRBV5-1,TRBJ2-5,TRBD2,-,TGCGCCAGCAGCTTAACTAGCGGGGGGGCTGGGTACCAAGAGACCCAGTACTTC,CASSLTSGGAGYQETQYF
TRBV5-8,TRBJ2-1,-,-,TGTGCCAGCAGAACCGCCGGGACACTCTACAATGAGCAGTTCTTC,CASRTAGTLYNEQFF
TRBV2,TRBJ2-2,-,-,TGTGCCAGCATCTTAACTGAAGAGAACACCGGGGAGCTGTTTTTT,CASILTEENTGELFF
TRBV7-8,TRBJ2-3,TRBD2,-,TGTGCCAGCAGCCCTGGGAGGCTAGCGGGGGGTTTCACAGATACGCAGTATTTT,CASSPGRLAGGFTDTQYF
TRBV4-1,TRBJ1-6,TRBD1,-,TGCGCCAGCAGCCGGAACCCAGGGGACAGCCTCTATAATTCACCCCTCCACTTT,CASSRNPGDSLYNSPLHF
TRBV27,TRBJ2-3,TRBD2,few,TGTGCCAGCAGTTTGTGGGGACTAGCGGGCCCCAGAGCAGATACGCAGTATTTT,CASSLWGLAGPRADTQYF
TRBV12-5,TRBJ1-1,-,-,TGTGCTAGTGGTTTGACGGGGGTCCGTGGTGAAGCTTTCTTT,CASGLTGVRGEAFF
TRBV27,TRBJ1-3,TRBD1,-,TGTGCCAGCAGTTTATTGGGGACAGGGGCTGGAAACACCATATATTTT,CASSLLGTGAGNTIYF
TRBV3-1/TRBV3-2,TRBJ2-3,TRBD2,-,TGTGCCAGCGGGACTAGCGGCACAGATACGCAGTATTTT,CASGTSGTDTQYF
TRBV5-1,TRBJ2-7,TRBD1,-,TGCGCCAGCAGCTTGGTTTTCGGGACAGGGGTTCACTTC,CASSLVFGTGVHF
TRBV5-8,TRBJ2-1,-,-,TGTGCCAGCAGCTTGTATAATGAGCAGTTCTTC,CASSLYNEQFF
TRBV7-2,TRBJ2-1,TRBD2,few,TGTGCCAGCAGCACCCGCGGGGGGGCCGGCACTGAGCAGTTCTTC,CASSTRGGAGTEQFF
TRBV5-1,TRBJ2-1,TRBD2,once,TGCGCCAGCAGCATGCGACTAGCGGGTTACAATGAGCAGTTCTTC,CASSMRLAGYNEQFF
TRBV2,TRBJ2-1,-,-,TGTGCCACCGACCGGGGCTACAATGAGCAGTTCTTC,CATDRGYNEQFF
TRBV6-1,TRBJ1-5,-,-,TGTGCCAGCAGTGAAAGTCATGGCAGGGCAACTTATAGCAATCAGCCCCAGCATTTT,CASSESHGRATYSNQPQHF
TRBV6-1,TRBJ1-5,TRBD1,-,TGTGCCAGCAGTGGGACAGGGGCCGGTAGCAATCAGCCCCAGCATTTT,CASSGTGAGSNQPQHF
TRBV5-1,TRBJ2-7,TRBD2,-,TGCGCCAGCAGCCCCGGACTAGCGGGGGGCATATACGAGCAGTACTTC,CASSPGLAGGIYEQYF
TRBV18,TRBJ1-6,-,-,TGTGCCAGCTCACCAGGGGGACAAGACCTCCACTTT,CASSPGGQDLHF
TRBV9,TRBJ1-5,TRBD1,-,TGTGCCAGCAGCGCCCAGGGGGATCATCAGCCCCAGCATTTT,CASSAQGDHQPQHF